Below are 18 T cell receptor beta chains sequenced from a single sample in a study of OX40 agonist ivuxolimab in advanced cancers. The assay was immunoSEQ multiplex PCR, and TCRdb's table has in-frame clones only and misses some. The profile covers more than 45,000 clones, with 84% appearing a single time and 4% to 5.5% taken by the ten largest. The source was CD4+ or CD8+ T cells sorted from blood, collected in a trial of the OX40 agonist ivuxolimab. The origin of the receptors is an adult with an advanced solid tumor such as melanoma, head and neck, liver or kidney cancer.

The chain combines TRBV20-1 with TRBJ2-7; 7 bases fit TRBD1. Per germline, CDR1 DFQATT and CDR2 SNEGSKA (reference sequence). The CDR3 spans 11 residues. Trimming cost V 4 bases and J 9 bases; bases outside gene matches: 6. CDR3 sequence (DNA): TGCAGTGCTATAGGGACAGCTGGGCAGTACTTC. It is translated as CSAIGTAGQYF.

The V gene is TRBV7-9, the J gene TRBJ2-1, with 11 bases matching TRBD2. CDR1 and CDR2 from the germline V gene are SEHNR and FQNEAQ (reference sequence). The CDR3 runs to 19 residues. The V and J ends lost 3 bases and 6 bases, in that order; junction bases with no gene match: 16. This CDR3 reads CASSLATSGGTPHLNEQFF. Written as DNA, the CDR3 is TGTGCCAGCAGCTTGGCCACTAGCGGGGGCACCCCCCACCTCAATGAGCAGTTCTTC.

The V call is TRBV5-1, the J call TRBJ2-4, with TRBD2 matching 10 bases. Trimming at V came to 4 bases and at J to 14 bases, leaving 9 bases not matched to a gene. CDR3 length equals 13 residues. Germline V lookup: CDR1 SGHRS, CDR2 YFSETQ. In nucleotides, the CDR3 is TGCGCCAGCAGCGAGCGGGAGGGCCGGACCAAGTACTTC. Amino acids: CASSEREGRTKYF.

The genes are TRBV18 and TRBJ2-1, with D perhaps TRBD1 (5 bases). The CDR3 sequence is 15 residues long. V lost 1 base, J lost 4 bases, and 11 bases lay in between. Germline V CDR1 and CDR2: KGHSH, LQKENI. The CDR3 sequence: CASSPRSREYNEQFF. The DNA for the CDR3 is TGTGCCAGCTCACCACGGAGCAGGGAATACAATGAGCAGTTCTTC.

CDR3: CAIRDGQFANTGELFF. CDR3 nucleotide sequence: TGTGCCATCAGGGACGGACAGTTCGCGAACACCGGGGAGCTGTTTTTT. The chain links TRBV10-3 to TRBJ2-2; a weak D match, TRBD1 (6 bases). With 6 bases removed from V and 0 bases from J, the gap between germline ends came to 14 bases. CDR3 size: 16 residues. Germline CDR1 ENHRY, CDR2 SYGVKD.

V and J are TRBV14 and TRBJ1-3, with a weak D call TRBD1 (5 bases). Germline loops: CDR1 SGHDN, CDR2 FVKESK. There are 16 residues in the CDR3. The germline V and J ends were trimmed by 2 bases and 4 bases, with 15 bases remaining between them. The CDR3 reads CASSQRSGGSGNTIYF. For the CDR3, the DNA is TGTGCCAGCAGCCAAAGGAGTGGGGGGTCCGGAAACACCATATATTTT.

The rearrangement joins TRBV14 to TRBJ2-3; a possible D gene is TRBD2 (6 bases). The V and J ends lost 5 bases and 4 bases respectively, with 7 bases between them. CDR3 size: 12 residues. CDR1 and CDR2 from the germline V gene are SGHDN and FVKESK. For the CDR3, the DNA is TGTGCCAGCAGCGGGGGGTCAGATACGCAGTATTTT. Protein sequence: CASSGGSDTQYF.

V and J are TRBV9 and TRBJ2-7; D call uncertain. CDR1 and CDR2 (germline): SGDLS, YYNGEE. The CDR3 is 13 amino acids. Trimming left V 1 base short and J 3 bases short, with 8 bases between. CDR3 nucleotide sequence: TGTGCCAGCAGCGTAACAGTTAACTACGAGCAGTACTTC. Translating gives CASSVTVNYEQYF.

This clone was found a few times. The chain combines TRBV5-1 with TRBJ1-2, with D unresolved. Trimming cost V 0 bases and J 3 bases, with 9 bases left between them. The CDR3 spans 14 residues. Germline V lookup: CDR1 SGHRS, CDR2 YFSETQ. The CDR3 DNA is TGCGCCAGCAGCTTGGAGGACGGGGACTATGGCTACACCTTC. Amino acid sequence: CASSLEDGDYGYTF.

J is TRBJ2-5 and V is TRBV4-1; 7 bases align to TRBD1. The end of the DNA aligns better with TRBJ2-7, so the J call may be wrong. The germline CDR1 and CDR2 sequences are MGHRA and YSYEKL. CDR3 length: 16 residues. The CDR3 reads CASSPEPDRVPYEQYF. In nucleotides, the CDR3 is TGCGCCAGCAGCCCCGAACCTGACAGGGTCCCCTACGAGCAGTACTTC.

The gene calls are TRBV15 and TRBJ2-7; 10 bases agree with TRBD1. The CDR3 is 14 residues long. CDR1 is LNHNV, CDR2 YYDKDF, per germline (reference sequence). Trimming took 1 base from V and 5 from J; bases not matched to a gene: 2. In nucleotides, the CDR3 is TGTGCCACCAGCAGAGGGACAGGGGGTAACGAGCAGTACTTC. This codes for CATSRGTGGNEQYF.

The table lists this clone with a count of one. This chain connects TRBV29-1 to TRBJ2-5; TRBD1 agrees at 7 bases. Germline trimming cut 6 bases from V and 5 bases from J; bases unmatched to any gene: 6. This CDR3 contains 12 residues. Germline CDR1 SQVTM, CDR2 ANQGSEA. The DNA of the CDR3 is TGCAGCGTCCGGACAGGCTTGGAGACCCAGTACTTC. The encoded protein is CSVRTGLETQYF.

The chain carries TRBV18 and TRBJ2-7; no reliable D call. The CDR3 has 14 amino acids. CDR1 and CDR2 from the germline V gene are KGHSH and LQKENI. Trimming removed 2 bases at V and 5 bases at J, with 13 bases between. Written as DNA, the CDR3 is TGTGCCAGCTCACCATCGCTAGTTCGGGACGAGCAGTACTTC. Its translation: CASSPSLVRDEQYF.

The J gene is TRBJ2-3, the V gene TRBV27; 11 bases agree with TRBD2. Germline CDR1 and CDR2: MNHEY and SMNVEV (reference sequence). V dropped 6 bases and J dropped 6; count of bases not matched to a gene: 8. This CDR3 is 15 amino acids long. The CDR3 nucleotides are TGTGCCAGCAGACAACTAGCGGGAGAGGGTGATACGCAGTATTTT. This codes for CASRQLAGEGDTQYF.

The chain has TRBV9 and TRBJ2-7, with TRBD1 matching 8 bases. The CDR3 length is 14 residues. V shed 4 bases, J shed 4 bases, and the junction held 7 bases outside the gene matches. Germline CDR1 is SGDLS and CDR2 is YYNGEE. The CDR3 reads CASSPWTGPYEQYF. The CDR3 bases are TGTGCCAGCAGCCCCTGGACAGGGCCTTACGAGCAGTACTTC.

This clone was picked up a small number of times. This sequence joins TRBV7-9 and TRBJ2-3; D unclear. Germline values: CDR1 SEHNR, CDR2 FQNEAQ (reference sequence). CDR3 length: 14 residues. V lost 2 bases and J 0 bases, leaving 6 bases between the germline ends. The CDR3 loop reads CASSLSWSTDTQYF. The CDR3 DNA reads TGTGCCAGCAGCTTAAGTTGGAGCACAGATACGCAGTATTTT.

The rearrangement links TRBV6-5 to TRBJ1-2; 7 bases are shared with TRBD1. The CDR3 runs to 14 residues. Germline V gene lookup returns CDR1 MNHEY and CDR2 SVGAGI. V was clipped by 8 bases and J by 8 bases; unmatched bases: 14. CDR3 nucleotides: TGTGCCAGCGGCAAGGACAGGTCGTACCACGGCTACACCTTC. Amino acid sequence: CASGKDRSYHGYTF.

This chain connects TRBV6-1 to TRBJ2-5, with D perhaps matching TRBD1 or TRBD2 (6 bases each). The germline V and J ends were trimmed by 8 bases and 5 bases, with 9 bases remaining between them. The germline V gene has CDR1 MNHNS and CDR2 SASEGT. The CDR3 sequence is 11 residues long. The CDR3 DNA follows: TGTGCCAGCCGGGGGCGCGAGACCCAGTACTTC. It encodes CASRGRETQYF.